This TCR beta chain was captured in a study of T cell repertoires in cytomegalovirus infection. At the level of the study: Public signatures in TCR beta pointed to CMV infection and matching HLA type.

CDR1 and CDR2 from the germline V gene are SGHTA and FQGNSA. This CDR3 has 15 residues. The junction had 10 bases not matched to a gene; V was cut back by 5 bases and J by 5 bases. The sample holds a few counts of this clonotype. Its antigen is not identified. TCRdb fed the reads into MiXCR, producing one record per CDR3 protein. The repertoire holds about 570,000 distinct CDR3 sequences, with under 45% as singletons. The chain recombines TRBV7-2 with TRBJ2-5; TRBD2 aligns across 8 bases. The TCR was taken from a human donor in good health (CMV status not recorded). Some clones in this sample may be carry-over from other donors' samples. The starting material was cultured PBMCs, obtained from culture after CMV antigen stimulation. As DNA, the CDR3 is TGTGCCAGCAGCCCCCAGTGGGGCGGGGGGGAGACCCAGTACTTC. It yields the protein CASSPQWGGGETQYF.